The present TCR beta chain was sequenced within a study of T cells in Graves' hyperthyroidism and ophthalmopathy. V shed 7 bases and J 2 bases; nucleotides not matched to a gene: 6. In germline, CDR1 is SQVTM, CDR2 ANQGSEA. CDR3 size: 14 residues. Findings of the study overall: Ophthalmopathy onset followed model prediction by a median about six months. In simple terms, a model built on 13 V-J features told ophthalmopathy apart from stable hyperthyroidism. Blood also showed most of the thyroid clonotypes that were expanded above 0.001.

On this clonotype: Antigen specificity is unknown.

TCR beta CDR3 regions were amplified from RNA. The HTBI primer set served for first-round RT-PCR of the TCR CDR3. Each CDR3 protein is one row after TCRdb ran MiXCR on the multiplex PCR reads. The sample consists of around 660,000 distinct CDR3 sequences, about 45% of them appearing once. Patients showing uncontrolled infection, other autoimmune disease, pregnancy or lactation were ineligible. The sequenced material came from peripheral blood or thyroid tissue (not recorded which). The clonotype originates from an adult man with Graves' disease, either hyperthyroidism or ophthalmopathy (not recorded which). This chain uses TRBV29-1 with TRBJ1-1; the match to TRBD1 covers 11 bases. The CDR3 sequence is CSGGQGESNTEAFF. The CDR3 DNA follows: TGCAGCGGGGGACAGGGGGAGTCTAACACTGAAGCTTTCTTT.